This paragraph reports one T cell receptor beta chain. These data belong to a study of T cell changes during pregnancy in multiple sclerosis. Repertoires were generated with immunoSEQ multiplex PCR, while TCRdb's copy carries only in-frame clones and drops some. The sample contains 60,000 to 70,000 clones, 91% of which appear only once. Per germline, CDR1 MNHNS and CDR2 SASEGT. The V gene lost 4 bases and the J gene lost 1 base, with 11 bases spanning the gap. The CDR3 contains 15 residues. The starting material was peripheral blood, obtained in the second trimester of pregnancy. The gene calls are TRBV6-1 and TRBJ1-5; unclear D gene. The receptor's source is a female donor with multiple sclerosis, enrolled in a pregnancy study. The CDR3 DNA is TGTGCCAGCAGTGTGCGGATACCCAGCAATCAGCCCCAGCATTTT. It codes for CASSVRIPSNQPQHF.